This T cell receptor beta chain was sequenced for a study of lymphopenia after photon versus proton radiotherapy. Whole-study results and caveats: Relative stability marked proton patients; photon patients lost diversity and naive cells. Oligoclonal CD8+ Temra expansion after nadir drove photon patients' diversity drop. A bigger post-nadir fall in TCR diversity correlated inversely with survival time in deceased patients.

Some clones are missing from TCRdb's copy, which holds only in-frame ones; the method was immunoSEQ multiplex PCR. The sample contains about 30,000 clones, 94% of which appear only once. To note about this clone: What it binds is not known.

Trimming removed 0 bases at V and 0 bases at J, with 6 bases between. The germline gives CDR1 SGHRS, CDR2 YFSETQ. The CDR3 runs to 14 residues. Here the sequenced sample was peripheral blood, taken from a patient treated with photon-based radiotherapy. This sequence originates from a woman aged 45-65 years with cholangiocarcinoma. The genes are TRBV5-1 and TRBJ1-2, with D hard to call. The CDR3 DNA reads TGCGCCAGCAGCTTGGACGGGGCTAACTATGGCTACACCTTC. Translating it yields CASSLDGANYGYTF.